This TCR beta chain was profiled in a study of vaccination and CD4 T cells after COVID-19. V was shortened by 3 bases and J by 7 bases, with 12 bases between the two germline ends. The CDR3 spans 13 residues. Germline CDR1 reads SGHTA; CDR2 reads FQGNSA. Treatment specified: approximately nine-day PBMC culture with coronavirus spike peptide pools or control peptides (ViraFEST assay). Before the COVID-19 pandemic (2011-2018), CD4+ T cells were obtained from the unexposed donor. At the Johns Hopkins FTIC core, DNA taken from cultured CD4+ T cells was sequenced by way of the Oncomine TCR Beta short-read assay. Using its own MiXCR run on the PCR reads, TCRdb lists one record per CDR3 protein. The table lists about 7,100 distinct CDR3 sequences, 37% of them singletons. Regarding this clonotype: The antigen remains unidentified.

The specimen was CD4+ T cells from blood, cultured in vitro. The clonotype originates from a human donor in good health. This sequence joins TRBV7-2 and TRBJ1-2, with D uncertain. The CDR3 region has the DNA TGTGCCAGCAGCTTTACAGCCGCCCCTGGCTACACCTTC. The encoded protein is CASSFTAAPGYTF. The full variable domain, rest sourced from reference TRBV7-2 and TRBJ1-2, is GAGVSQSPSNKVTEKGKDVELRCDPISGHTALYWYRQSLGQGLEFLIYFQGNSAPDKSGLPSDRFSAERTGGSVSTLTIQRTQQEDSAVYLCASSFTAAPGYTFGSGTRLTVV.